The present TCR beta chain was sequenced within a study of type 1 regulatory T cells. Study information: T-allo10 is an in vitro-generated, Tr1-enriched CD4 T cell product specific for alloantigen.

The CDR3 runs to 14 residues. Trimming took 0 bases from V and 1 from J, leaving 4 bases between them. CDR1 is SGHNT, CDR2 YYREEE, per germline (reference sequence). TCRdb reprocessed the reads via MiXCR and lists one record per CDR3 protein. The repertoire holds about 100,000 distinct CDR3 sequences, with around a third as singletons. This chain links TRBV5-4 with TRBJ2-2; D is undetermined. The specimen was CD4+ T cells, either the whole sample or a sorted fraction (not recorded which). The receptor was isolated from a human donor in good health. CDR3 region: CASSLVQNTGELFF. The CDR3 coding sequence is TGTGCCAGCAGCTTGGTACAGAACACCGGGGAGCTGTTTTTT.